The following is a T cell receptor (beta chain) sequence with its context. The antigen remains undetermined. The data were obtained in a study of T cell responses to AZD1222 COVID-19 vaccine. General study findings and limits: Among AZD1222 vaccinees, only six or seven were seropositive at baseline. After the peak T cell response, and only then, were repertoires sampled. Most donors were white British, females outnumbered males, and clonal diversity was possibly underestimated.

TCRdb's copy holds only in-frame clones and misses some; the assay was immunoSEQ multiplex PCR. The table lists around 270,000 clones, around 92% of them singletons. V was pared by 0 bases and J by 3 bases, with 5 bases between. Germline CDR1 MNHEY, CDR2 SVGAGI. The CDR3 has 13 residues. The starting material was peripheral blood, obtained 28 days after the second AZD1222 dose. The chain combines TRBV6-5 with TRBJ1-1; maybe TRBD1 (5 bases). This clonotype was obtained from an adult who received the AZD1222 COVID-19 vaccine. The CDR3 DNA is TGTGCCAGCAGTTACTCGACAGACACTGAAGCTTTCTTT. It codes for CASSYSTDTEAFF.